This T cell receptor beta chain was identified in a study of T cell repertoires in cytomegalovirus infection. Study summary: Matching HLA type and CMV infection were both indicated by public TCR beta signatures.

TCRdb passed the reads through MiXCR, listing each CDR3 protein once. Of more than 500,000 distinct CDR3 sequences in the sample, approximately 15% were seen once. CDR3 length: 15 amino acids. Germline-derived CDR1 and CDR2 are MGHRA and YSYEKL. Of note for this clonotype: Given a much more abundant clone one base away, this may be a read error.

The receptor comes from a human donor in good health (CMV status not recorded). Some clones in this sample may be carry-over from other donors' samples. The source material was CD8+ T cells from PBMCs. The rearrangement uses TRBV4-1 and TRBJ2-6; unclear D gene. This CDR3 is CASSQEFSGANVLTF. The CDR3 nucleotides are TGTGCCAGCAGCCAAGAATTCTCTGGGGCCAACGTCCTGACTTTC.